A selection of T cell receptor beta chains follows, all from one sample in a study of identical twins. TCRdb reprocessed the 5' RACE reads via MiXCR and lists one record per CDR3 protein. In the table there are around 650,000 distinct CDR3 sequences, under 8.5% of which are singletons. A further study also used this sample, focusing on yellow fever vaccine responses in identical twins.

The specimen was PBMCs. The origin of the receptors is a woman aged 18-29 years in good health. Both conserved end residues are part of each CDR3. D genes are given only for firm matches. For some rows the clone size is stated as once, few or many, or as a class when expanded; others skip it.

CDR3aa: CASSPPLRPQYF
CDR3nt: TGTGCCAGCAGTCCCCCCCTGCGGCCTCAGTACTTC
v_gene: TRBV28
j_gene: TRBJ2-4
abundance: NA
d_gene: NA

CDR3aa: CASSYGGTGVNIQYF
CDR3nt: TGTGCCAGCAGTTACGGCGGGACAGGGGTAAACATTCAGTACTTC
v_gene: TRBV6-5
j_gene: TRBJ2-4
abundance: many
d_gene: TRBD1

CDR3aa: CSARDGQGVDYGYTF
CDR3nt: TGCAGTGCTAGAGACGGACAGGGTGTTGACTATGGCTACACCTTC
v_gene: TRBV20-1
j_gene: TRBJ1-2
abundance: NA
d_gene: TRBD1

CDR3aa: CASSLSRGTAPRGGYTF
CDR3nt: TGTGCCAGCAGCTTATCGCGCGGGACAGCTCCCAGAGGTGGCTACACCTTC
v_gene: TRBV7-2
j_gene: TRBJ1-2
abundance: few
d_gene: TRBD1

CDR3aa: CASSALAGLYGYTF
CDR3nt: TGTGCCAGCAGTGCCTTGGCAGGACTCTATGGCTACACCTTC
v_gene: TRBV27
j_gene: TRBJ1-2
abundance: many
d_gene: NA

CDR3aa: CSARAGGITDTQYF
CDR3nt: TGCAGTGCTAGAGCGGGGGGGATCACAGATACGCAGTATTTT
v_gene: TRBV20-1
j_gene: TRBJ2-3
abundance: NA
d_gene: TRBD2

CDR3aa: CSASRTSSTDTQYF
CDR3nt: TGCAGTGCTAGTAGGACCTCTAGCACAGATACGCAGTATTTT
v_gene: TRBV20-1
j_gene: TRBJ2-3
abundance: few
d_gene: NA

CDR3aa: CSARRSANTGELFF
CDR3nt: TGCAGTGCTAGGAGGTCAGCGAACACCGGGGAGCTGTTTTTT
v_gene: TRBV20-1
j_gene: TRBJ2-2
abundance: NA
d_gene: NA

CDR3aa: CASSSGQGRGRTEAFF
CDR3nt: TGCGCCAGCAGCTCCGGACAGGGACGGGGAAGGACTGAAGCTTTCTTT
v_gene: TRBV5-1
j_gene: TRBJ1-1
abundance: many
d_gene: TRBD1

CDR3aa: CASSQVLFYEQYF
CDR3nt: TGCGCCAGCAGCCAAGTTCTCTTCTACGAGCAGTACTTC
v_gene: TRBV4-1
j_gene: TRBJ2-7
abundance: NA
d_gene: NA

CDR3aa: CASSDRVREAFF
CDR3nt: TGCGCCAGCAGTGATAGGGTAAGGGAAGCTTTCTTT
v_gene: TRBV10-2
j_gene: TRBJ1-1
abundance: many
d_gene: NA

CDR3aa: CASSRGEGLGQPQHF
CDR3nt: TGTGCCAGCAGTCGAGGGGAGGGGTTAGGTCAGCCCCAGCATTTT
v_gene: TRBV2
j_gene: TRBJ1-5
abundance: few
d_gene: NA

CDR3aa: CASSQRGIMLSENTGELFF
CDR3nt: TGTGCCAGCAGCCAGCGAGGGATCATGCTGTCAGAGAACACCGGGGAGCTGTTTTTT
v_gene: TRBV3-1
j_gene: TRBJ2-2
abundance: NA
d_gene: NA

CDR3aa: CASSWTTLGGELFF
CDR3nt: TGTGCCAGCAGCTGGACGACCCTCGGCGGGGAGCTGTTTTTT
v_gene: TRBV12-3/TRBV12-4
j_gene: TRBJ2-2
abundance: many
d_gene: NA

CDR3aa: CSVETTQRFF
CDR3nt: TGCAGCGTTGAGACCACTCAACGGTTCTTC
v_gene: TRBV29-1
j_gene: TRBJ2-1
abundance: many
d_gene: NA

CDR3aa: CASSLVAVQNTEAFF
CDR3nt: TGCGCCAGCAGCTTGGTAGCAGTTCAGAACACTGAAGCTTTCTTT
v_gene: TRBV5-1
j_gene: TRBJ1-1
abundance: many
d_gene: NA

CDR3aa: CASSLLGQGGEKLFF
CDR3nt: TGTGCCAGCAGCTTACTGGGACAGGGAGGCGAAAAACTGTTTTTT
v_gene: TRBV5-5
j_gene: TRBJ1-4
abundance: NA
d_gene: TRBD1

CDR3aa: CSAREKAGGGGEQFF
CDR3nt: TGCAGTGCTAGAGAGAAAGCGGGAGGTGGGGGTGAGCAGTTCTTC
v_gene: TRBV20-1
j_gene: TRBJ2-1
abundance: few
d_gene: TRBD2

CDR3aa: CSAPGTTSYNEQFF
CDR3nt: TGCAGTGCGCCCGGGACTACTTCCTACAATGAGCAGTTCTTC
v_gene: TRBV20-1
j_gene: TRBJ2-1
abundance: few
d_gene: TRBD2

CDR3aa: CASSLGRAEAFF
CDR3nt: TGTGCCAGCAGTTTAGGGCGGGCTGAAGCTTTCTTT
v_gene: TRBV12-3/TRBV12-4
j_gene: TRBJ1-1
abundance: NA
d_gene: NA

CDR3aa: CASSFSGAAGANVLTF
CDR3nt: TGTGCCAGCAGCTTCTCCGGGGCTGCAGGGGCCAACGTCCTGACTTTC
v_gene: TRBV7-9
j_gene: TRBJ2-6
abundance: NA
d_gene: NA

CDR3aa: CAISRQGKNEQYF
CDR3nt: TGTGCCATCAGTAGACAGGGTAAAAACGAGCAGTACTTC
v_gene: TRBV10-3
j_gene: TRBJ2-7
abundance: many
d_gene: TRBD1

CDR3aa: CASSLVVTSGSRSEQFF
CDR3nt: TGTGCCAGCAGCTTAGTAGTGACTAGCGGGAGCCGGAGTGAGCAGTTCTTC
v_gene: TRBV7-9
j_gene: TRBJ2-1
abundance: NA
d_gene: TRBD2

CDR3aa: CASRVKGYEKLFF
CDR3nt: TGTGCCAGCAGGGTGAAGGGGTACGAAAAACTGTTTTTT
v_gene: TRBV28
j_gene: TRBJ1-4
abundance: NA
d_gene: NA

CDR3aa: CASSLDGQGVGGNQPQHF
CDR3nt: TGTGCCAGCAGCTTGGACGGACAGGGGGTAGGTGGCAATCAGCCCCAGCATTTT
v_gene: TRBV5-6
j_gene: TRBJ1-5
abundance: many
d_gene: TRBD1

CDR3aa: CASSLRASGNNEQFF
CDR3nt: TGCGCCAGCAGCTTAAGGGCTAGCGGCAACAATGAGCAGTTCTTC
v_gene: TRBV5-1
j_gene: TRBJ2-1
abundance: many
d_gene: TRBD2